The 29 T cell receptor beta chains below all came from one sample that was sequenced in a study of post-analysis software for immune sequencing data. Study-level points and caveats: Patients used about five TRBV segments, including TRBV5-6, TRBV5-1 and TRBV20-1, more often than controls.

Antigen specificity for these receptors is unknown. Incorporated into the TCR beta cDNA libraries were unique molecular identifiers, which served to reduce PCR and sequencing biases. TCRdb passed the PCR reads through MiXCR, listing each CDR3 protein once. Of about 770,000 distinct CDR3 sequences listed, around 45% are singletons. Sequencing was performed on blood. All receptors come from a girl aged 10-17 years with multiple sclerosis.

The sample holds a few counts of this clonotype. This chain joins TRBV7-2 and TRBJ1-4; the D gene is possibly TRBD1 (5 bases). Deletions cut 5 bases from V and 4 bases from J, with 17 bases between. The CDR3 covers 16 residues. The germline V gene encodes CDR1 SGHTA and CDR2 FQGNSA. CDR3 sequence: CASSVRGGAFNEKLFF. The CDR3 DNA follows: TGTGCCAGCAGCGTCCGAGGAGGGGCGTTTAATGAAAAACTGTTTTTT.

The V call is TRBV12-3 or TRBV12-4, the J call TRBJ2-5; TRBD1 agrees at 9 bases. V trimming: 6 bases; J trimming: 5 bases; junction bases outside the gene matches: 13. The CDR3 contains 16 residues. The CDR3 coding sequence is TGTGCCAGCAGCCGTAGACTGGGACAGGGAGGGGAGACCCAGTACTTC. This gives the protein CASSRRLGQGGETQYF.

This clonotype occurred a few times. This chain uses TRBV30 with TRBJ2-5; perhaps TRBD2 as D (5 bases). The CDR3 is 15 amino acids. Germline CDR1 GTSNPN, CDR2 SVGIG (reference sequence). Trimming shortened V by 0 bases and J by 2 bases, and 13 bases separated the two germline ends. As DNA, the CDR3 is TGTGCCTGGAGTGTAGGTCTAGCAGGACAAGAGACCCAGTACTTC. Its translation: CAWSVGLAGQETQYF.

The chain carries TRBV20-1 and TRBJ2-2; D gene uncertain. The CDR3 has 14 amino acids. Germline loops: CDR1 DFQATT, CDR2 SNEGSKA (reference sequence). Trimming shortened V by 1 base and J by 8 bases, and 14 bases separated the two germline ends. The CDR3 here is CSARVTTAEGELFF. CDR3 DNA: TGCAGTGCTAGAGTAACTACCGCAGAGGGGGAGCTGTTTTTT.

The J gene is TRBJ2-3, the V gene TRBV18, with D maybe TRBD2 (6 bases). CDR1 is KGHSH, CDR2 LQKENI, per germline. CDR3 length: 16 amino acids. V lost 0 bases and J lost 1, with 11 bases in between. The CDR3 DNA reads TGTGCCAGCTCACCACCGCCTAGCGACCGCACAGATACGCAGTATTTT. Amino acids: CASSPPPSDRTDTQYF.

This clonotype turned up a few times. The rearrangement links TRBV20-1 to TRBJ2-4, with 7 bases that match TRBD1. Germline loops: CDR1 DFQATT, CDR2 SNEGSKA (reference sequence). V gave up 2 bases and J gave up 0 bases; unmatched junction bases: 7. This CDR3 is built from 16 residues. The CDR3 bases are TGCAGTGCTAGACCTGACAGGGCATTAGCCAAAAACATTCAGTACTTC. Translated: CSARPDRALAKNIQYF.

The chain links TRBV4-2 to TRBJ1-2; 9 bases align to TRBD1. Germline assignment: CDR1 LGHNA and CDR2 YNFKEQ. The CDR3 sequence is 16 residues long. V lost 4 bases to trimming and J lost 6 bases; unmatched junction nucleotides: 12. The CDR3 protein is CASSPSDRGPPDGYTF. The CDR3 bases are TGTGCCAGCAGCCCTTCGGACAGGGGCCCTCCGGATGGCTACACCTTC.

This clonotype was detected only a few times. The rearrangement links TRBV6-5 to TRBJ1-1; 9 bases fit TRBD1. CDR1 and CDR2 (germline): MNHEY, SVGAGI. The J segment lost 8 bases and the V segment lost 6 bases, leaving 10 bases of the junction unmatched. The CDR3 sequence is 14 residues long. This CDR3 reads CASSLWTGTGEAFF. In DNA, the CDR3 is TGTGCCAGCAGCCTCTGGACCGGGACAGGGGAAGCTTTCTTT.

This clonotype was detected once. The V and J genes are TRBV12-3 or TRBV12-4 and TRBJ1-5; D unresolved. Trimming shortened V by 4 bases and J by 0 bases, and 16 bases separated the two germline ends. The CDR3 length is 17 residues. In DNA, the CDR3 is TGTGCCAGCAGTTCCTCAGAAGTCGGCGATAGCAATCAGCCCCAGCATTTT. Amino acid sequence: CASSSSEVGDSNQPQHF.

V is TRBV12-3 or TRBV12-4 and J is TRBJ1-5, with 9 nucleotides matching TRBD1. This CDR3 has 17 amino acids. V lost 6 bases to trimming and J lost 3 bases; unmatched junction nucleotides: 12. Here the CDR3 reads CASSSGTGLDFNQPQHF. CDR3 DNA: TGTGCCAGCAGCTCTGGGACAGGGCTTGACTTCAATCAGCCCCAGCATTTT.

The chain links TRBV15 to TRBJ2-5, with TRBD2 matching 11 bases. The end of the DNA is better explained by TRBJ2-7, so the J call may be wrong. The CDR3 has 14 amino acids. CDR1 is LNHNV and CDR2 is YYDKDF in the germline V gene (reference sequence). CDR3 loop: CATSSLAGGREQYF. DNA for the CDR3: TGTGCCACCAGCAGTCTAGCGGGAGGACGCGAGCAGTACTTC.

The genes are TRBV29-1 and TRBJ2-3; D unresolved. This CDR3 is 13 amino acids long. Germline CDR1 is SQVTM and CDR2 is ANQGSEA. Trimming took off 1 base at V and 1 base at J, with 6 bases between the two ends. CDR3 region: CSVEGPRTDTQYF. The DNA for the CDR3 is TGCAGCGTTGAAGGCCCTCGCACAGATACGCAGTATTTT.

DNA of the CDR3: TGCGCCAGCAGCTTGTGGAGGGCAGCCACGGAGGCTGAGCAGTTCTTC. This gives the protein CASSLWRAATEAEQFF. V usage is TRBV5-1 and J usage is TRBJ2-1; maybe TRBD2 (6 bases). The V and J ends lost 1 base and 9 bases respectively, with 20 bases between them. The CDR3 runs to 16 residues. CDR1 SGHRS and CDR2 YFSETQ come from the germline V gene.

The rearrangement joins TRBV13 to TRBJ1-1; D is unclear. The germline V gene has CDR1 PRHDT and CDR2 FYEKMQ (reference sequence). V dropped 5 bases and J dropped 0 bases, with 10 bases sitting between them. CDR3 size: 14 residues. The CDR3 nucleotides are TGTGCCAGCAGCCCCGAGACAATGAACACTGAAGCTTTCTTT. Translated, it gives CASSPETMNTEAFF. The variable domain in full, completed from reference TRBV13 and TRBJ1-1, reads AAGVIQSPRHLIKEKRETATLKCYPIPRHDTVYWYQQGPGQDPQFLISFYEKMQSDKGSIPDRFSAQQFSDYHSELNMSSLELGDSALYFCASSPETMNTEAFFGQGTRLTVV.

This clonotype appeared a single time. The rearrangement links TRBV6-5 to TRBJ2-1, with 12 bases matching TRBD2. TRBJ2-7 explains the end of the DNA better; the J call may be wrong. CDR3 length: 14 amino acids. CDR1 MNHEY and CDR2 SVGAGI come from the germline V gene. CDR3 region: CASATSGRNNEQYF. CDR3 bases: TGTGCCAGCGCAACTAGCGGGAGGAACAATGAGCAGTACTTC.

The rearrangement links TRBV7-2 to TRBJ2-7; 9 bases line up with TRBD2. The CDR3 extends over 18 amino acids. Unmatched junction bases numbered 15, after V lost 5 bases and J lost 1 base. Per germline, CDR1 SGHTA and CDR2 FQGNSA. The CDR3 nucleotides read TGTGCCAGCAGCCGCTTCGGCGTAGGGCTAGCGGGATCCTACGAGCAGTACTTC. Translating gives CASSRFGVGLAGSYEQYF.

There are a few counts of this clonotype. This chain connects TRBV5-1 to TRBJ1-2; tentatively, D is TRBD1 (5 bases). The CDR3 consists of 13 residues. V was trimmed by 8 bases and J by 1 base, leaving 12 bases between them. Germline CDR1 and CDR2: SGHRS and YFSETQ. CDR3 residues: CASRDGRNYGYTF. The CDR3, as DNA: TGCGCCAGTCGGGACGGACGTAACTATGGCTACACCTTC.

This sequence joins TRBV15 and TRBJ2-1; maybe TRBD1 (5 bases). The CDR3 runs to 16 residues. Germline V lookup: CDR1 LNHNV, CDR2 YYDKDF (reference sequence). Trimming removed 1 base from V and 6 bases from J, with 16 bases in between. The CDR3 loop is CATSRGPLDGANEQFF. In nucleotides, the CDR3 is TGTGCCACCAGCAGAGGGCCCCTTGATGGGGCCAATGAGCAGTTCTTC.

This clonotype occurred a few times. The chain recombines TRBV3-1 with TRBJ2-3, with 12 nucleotides matching TRBD2. Losses at the gene ends were 4 bases for V and 3 bases for J; bases not matched to a gene: 5. Germline values: CDR1 LGHDT, CDR2 YNNKEL (reference sequence). The CDR3 is made up of 16 amino acids. CDR3 DNA: TGTGCCAGCAGCCCGGACGGGACTAGCGGGACAGATACGCAGTATTTT. It specifies CASSPDGTSGTDTQYF.

About this clonotype: A junction end diverges from the germline sequence, so it may reflect a read error. CDR3 in DNA: TGCAGCGTTGAAGATCTCTCCGGAACCAGTTGGTTCTTC. As protein: CSVEDLSGTSWFF. The chain combines TRBV29-1 with TRBJ2-5; no firm D call. The CDR3 has 13 amino acids. Germline-derived CDR1 and CDR2 are SQVTM and ANQGSEA. Full variable domain (missing parts from reference TRBV29-1 and TRBJ2-5): SAVISQKPSRDICQRGTSLTIQCQVDSQVTMMFWYRQQPGQSLTLIATANQGSEATYESGFVIDKFPISRPNLTFSTLTVSNMSPEDSSIYLCSVEDLSGTSWFFGPGTRLLVL.

This clonotype was recorded a few times. V and J are TRBV6-5 and TRBJ2-5, with D possibly matching TRBD1 (6 bases). Germline assignment: CDR1 MNHEY and CDR2 SVGAGI. Trimming left V 6 bases short and J 5 bases short, with 16 bases between. The CDR3 is 14 amino acids. CDR3 DNA: TGTGCCAGCAGGGCAAACAGGGTTAGGGAGACCCAGTACTTC. Protein: CASRANRVRETQYF.

V and J are TRBV20-1 and TRBJ2-1, with 11 bases fitting TRBD2. V dropped 0 bases and J dropped 7; count of bases not matched to a gene: 8. This CDR3 is 16 amino acids long. Germline assignment: CDR1 DFQATT and CDR2 SNEGSKA (reference sequence). The CDR3 loop reads CSARDPRTSGRNEQFF. The CDR3 nucleotides read TGCAGTGCTAGAGATCCAAGGACTAGCGGGCGTAATGAGCAGTTCTTC.

In DNA, the CDR3 is TGTGCCAGCAGTTCCGATACAGGGTTATACAATGAGCAGTTCTTC. Translation: CASSSDTGLYNEQFF. The rearrangement links TRBV12-3 or TRBV12-4 to TRBJ2-1; perhaps TRBD1 as D (6 bases). This CDR3 contains 15 residues. Trimming removed 4 bases at V and 4 bases at J, with 14 bases between.

For this clonotype: A read error is likely, as this CDR3 ends without the conserved phenylalanine or tryptophan. The chain couples TRBV29-1 to TRBJ2-1; 13 positions match TRBD2. The CDR3 totals 15 residues. Germline lookup yields CDR1 SQVTM and CDR2 ANQGSEA. V lost 7 bases and J lost 2; bases outside the gene matches: 5. CDR3 sequence (DNA): TGCAGCGGGGGACTAGCGGGACCACCCTACAATGAGCAGTTCGTC. This sequence encodes CSGGLAGPPYNEQFV.

The V call is TRBV29-1, the J call TRBJ2-7; TRBD2 agrees at 9 bases. The J segment lost 0 bases and the V segment lost 4 bases, leaving 19 bases of the junction unmatched. CDR3 length: 19 residues. Germline assignment: CDR1 SQVTM and CDR2 ANQGSEA. CDR3 amino acids: CSVVWVGSRGSGSSYEQYF. CDR3 sequence (DNA): TGCAGCGTTGTTTGGGTTGGCAGTCGTGGTAGCGGGAGCTCCTACGAGCAGTACTTC.

This clonotype was counted between two and nine times. V and J are TRBV20-1 and TRBJ1-2; D is unresolved. The CDR3 has 14 residues. Germline values: CDR1 DFQATT, CDR2 SNEGSKA (reference sequence). Trimming left V 0 bases short and J 1 base short, with 9 bases between. CDR3 sequence reads: CSARDGLFNYGYTF. The CDR3 region has the DNA TGCAGTGCTAGAGACGGGCTTTTTAACTATGGCTACACCTTC.

The chain couples TRBV10-3 to TRBJ2-5; unclear D gene. This CDR3 region has 13 residues. V shed 4 bases and J shed 2 bases, with 8 bases lying between them. Germline V gene data show CDR1 as ENHRY and CDR2 as SYGVKD. The CDR3 sequence is CAISGRHQETQYF. The CDR3 region has the DNA TGTGCCATCAGTGGAAGGCATCAAGAGACCCAGTACTTC.

The chain combines TRBV7-2 with TRBJ2-3, with 7 nucleotides matching TRBD2. Per germline, CDR1 SGHTA and CDR2 FQGNSA. The CDR3 is 14 residues long. The junction had 6 bases not matched to a gene; V was cut back by 3 bases and J by 6 bases. CDR3 nucleotide sequence: TGTGCCAGCAGCTTGCCCAGCGGGATGGATACGCAGTATTTT. This encodes CASSLPSGMDTQYF. Using reference TRBV7-2 and TRBJ2-3 for the parts outside the CDR3, the full variable domain is GAGVSQSPSNKVTEKGKDVELRCDPISGHTALYWYRQSLGQGLEFLIYFQGNSAPDKSGLPSDRFSAERTGGSVSTLTIQRTQQEDSAVYLCASSLPSGMDTQYFGPGTRLTVL.

This clonotype turned up a few times. The rearrangement links TRBV20-1 to TRBJ1-4; TRBD1 agrees at 7 bases. V trimming: 2 bases; J trimming: 8 bases; junction bases outside the gene matches: 8. This CDR3 spans 14 amino acids. Germline values: CDR1 DFQATT, CDR2 SNEGSKA (reference sequence). Written as DNA, the CDR3 is TGCAGTGCTAGACTCGACAGGGCGGAAGAAAAACTGTTTTTT. Translated, it gives CSARLDRAEEKLFF.